This TCR beta chain was sequenced in a study of T cells after somatic rescue of genetic block. Assay used: immunoSEQ multiplex PCR; TCRdb lists only in-frame clones, some missing. The sample holds tens of thousands of clones, 90% to 97% seen once. This TCR was recovered from a child younger than two. The sequencing input was peripheral blood mononuclear cells (PBMCs).

CDR3 residues: CASSKGGLAGVGDTQYF. In DNA, the CDR3 is TGTGCCAGCAGCAAGGGGGGACTAGCGGGAGTTGGGGATACGCAGTATTTT. This chain joins TRBV7-8 and TRBJ2-3, with 14 nucleotides matching TRBD2. The V gene's germline CDR1 is SGHVS and CDR2 FQNEAQ. V lost 5 bases and J lost 6; bases outside the gene matches: 10. The CDR3 runs 17 residues.